Listed below are T cell receptor beta chains from one sample, sequenced in a study of cytomegalovirus exposure and HLA in healthy donors. Libraries were prepared by immunoSEQ multiplex PCR; TCRdb keeps only in-frame clonotypes and omits some of them. The sample consists of about 120,000 clones, approximately 80% of them appearing once. The specimen was PBMCs. These receptors all come from a woman between 35 and 50 years old in good health and CMV-seropositive. The CDR3 runs from the conserved cysteine through the conserved F or W. Each record gives: clone size, V gene, D gene, J gene, CDR3 protein, CDR3 DNA. A D gene is named only where the DNA matches it firmly. Size is omitted from some rows. Given values are once, few, many or a class for expanded clones.

clone size: NA; V gene: TRBV6-1; D gene: NA; J gene: TRBJ2-7; CDR3 protein: CASSEAYPHEQYF; CDR3 DNA: TGTGCCAGCAGTGAAGCCTATCCCCACGAGCAGTACTTC
clone size: NA; V gene: TRBV9; D gene: NA; J gene: TRBJ2-3; CDR3 protein: CASSRWTGSNTDTQYF; CDR3 DNA: TGTGCCAGCAGCCGCTGGACGGGGAGTAACACAGATACGCAGTATTTT
clone size: few; V gene: TRBV4-1; D gene: NA; J gene: TRBJ2-1; CDR3 protein: CARTRLGLYNEQFF; CDR3 DNA: TGCGCCAGAACCCGACTAGGACTCTACAATGAGCAGTTCTTC
clone size: NA; V gene: TRBV15; D gene: NA; J gene: TRBJ1-5; CDR3 protein: CATSREGGPQPQHF; CDR3 DNA: TGTGCCACCAGCAGAGAGGGGGGACCTCAGCCCCAGCATTTT
clone size: NA; V gene: TRBV30; D gene: NA; J gene: TRBJ1-1; CDR3 protein: CAWTRTWNTEAFF; CDR3 DNA: TGTGCCTGGACCCGTACATGGAACACTGAAGCTTTCTTT
clone size: NA; V gene: TRBV11-2; D gene: TRBD2; J gene: TRBJ2-3; CDR3 protein: CASHHSGPTDTQYF; CDR3 DNA: TGTGCCAGCCACCATAGCGGGCCCACAGATACGCAGTATTTT
clone size: NA; V gene: TRBV6-5; D gene: NA; J gene: TRBJ2-1; CDR3 protein: CASSYSYGNEQFF; CDR3 DNA: TGTGCCAGCAGTTACTCTTACGGCAATGAGCAGTTCTTC
clone size: once; V gene: TRBV2; D gene: NA; J gene: TRBJ1-6; CDR3 protein: CASSEEDSSYNSPLHF; CDR3 DNA: TGTGCCAGCAGTGAAGAGGACAGCTCCTATAATTCACCCCTCCACTTT
clone size: NA; V gene: TRBV30; D gene: TRBD2; J gene: TRBJ2-7; CDR3 protein: CAWSAGGGGEQYF; CDR3 DNA: TGTGCCTGGAGTGCCGGGGGGGGCGGCGAGCAGTACTTC
clone size: NA; V gene: TRBV7-9; D gene: TRBD1; J gene: TRBJ1-4; CDR3 protein: CASSPPGGTGVEKLFF; CDR3 DNA: TGTGCCAGCAGCCCCCCCGGTGGGACAGGGGTTGAAAAACTGTTTTTT
clone size: NA; V gene: TRBV9; D gene: TRBD1; J gene: TRBJ1-6; CDR3 protein: CASSVSPGGGNSPLHF; CDR3 DNA: TGTGCCAGCAGCGTCTCCCCAGGGGGCGGGAATTCACCCCTCCACTTT
clone size: NA; V gene: TRBV5-1; D gene: NA; J gene: TRBJ1-1; CDR3 protein: CVDAPPARETLNTEAFF; CDR3 DNA: TGCGTTGATGCCCCGCCAGCAAGGGAGACCTTGAACACTGAAGCTTTCTTT
clone size: NA; V gene: TRBV5-1; D gene: TRBD2; J gene: TRBJ2-7; CDR3 protein: CASSFSGAYYEQYF; CDR3 DNA: TGCGCCAGCAGCTTTAGCGGGGCCTACTACGAGCAGTACTTC
clone size: NA; V gene: TRBV7-3; D gene: NA; J gene: TRBJ2-3; CDR3 protein: CASSLVGDTQYF; CDR3 DNA: TGTGCCAGCAGCTTAGTGGGCGATACGCAGTATTTT
clone size: NA; V gene: TRBV9; D gene: TRBD1; J gene: TRBJ1-3; CDR3 protein: CASSTGTAGNTIYF; CDR3 DNA: TGTGCCAGCAGCACCGGGACAGCCGGAAACACCATATATTTT
clone size: NA; V gene: TRBV9; D gene: TRBD1; J gene: TRBJ2-5; CDR3 protein: CASSAHPTGEETQYF; CDR3 DNA: TGTGCCAGCAGCGCACACCCGACAGGGGAAGAGACCCAGTACTTC
clone size: NA; V gene: TRBV19; D gene: TRBD2; J gene: TRBJ2-7; CDR3 protein: CASSIGAGGGYEQYF; CDR3 DNA: TGTGCCAGTAGTATAGGAGCGGGGGGCGGCTACGAGCAGTACTTC
clone size: NA; V gene: TRBV9; D gene: NA; J gene: TRBJ2-7; CDR3 protein: CASSGTVDYEQYF; CDR3 DNA: TGTGCCAGCAGCGGGACAGTGGACTACGAGCAGTACTTC
clone size: once; V gene: TRBV7-9; D gene: NA; J gene: TRBJ1-2; CDR3 protein: CATSLGARGYTF; CDR3 DNA: TGTGCCACCAGTTTAGGGGCGCGTGGCTACACCTTC
clone size: NA; V gene: TRBV12-5; D gene: TRBD2; J gene: TRBJ2-3; CDR3 protein: CASGLVPSGGARDTQYF; CDR3 DNA: TGTGCTAGTGGTTTGGTACCTAGCGGGGGGGCCAGAGATACGCAGTATTTT
clone size: NA; V gene: TRBV10-1; D gene: TRBD1; J gene: TRBJ2-5; CDR3 protein: CASSETGTGGQETQYF; CDR3 DNA: TGCGCCAGCAGCGAAACCGGGACAGGGGGCCAAGAGACCCAGTACTTC
clone size: NA; V gene: TRBV29-1; D gene: TRBD2; J gene: TRBJ2-1; CDR3 protein: CSVRGAGGTPEQFF; CDR3 DNA: TGCAGCGTGAGGGGGGCGGGAGGAACTCCCGAGCAGTTCTTC
clone size: NA; V gene: TRBV10-3; D gene: NA; J gene: TRBJ1-5; CDR3 protein: CAISESGGSNQPQHF; CDR3 DNA: TGTGCCATCAGTGAGTCAGGGGGTTCCAATCAGCCCCAGCATTTT
clone size: NA; V gene: TRBV6-5; D gene: TRBD2; J gene: TRBJ2-1; CDR3 protein: CASSSPSGGIAEQFF; CDR3 DNA: TGTGCCAGCAGTTCCCCTAGCGGGGGGATCGCTGAGCAGTTCTTC
clone size: NA; V gene: TRBV19; D gene: NA; J gene: TRBJ2-7; CDR3 protein: CASSAHQDWTYEQYF; CDR3 DNA: TGTGCCAGTAGTGCCCATCAGGACTGGACCTACGAGCAGTACTTC
clone size: NA; V gene: TRBV9; D gene: TRBD2; J gene: TRBJ2-5; CDR3 protein: CASSSGLAGAQETQYF; CDR3 DNA: TGTGCCAGCAGCTCAGGACTAGCGGGAGCTCAAGAGACCCAGTACTTC
clone size: NA; V gene: TRBV9; D gene: NA; J gene: TRBJ1-5; CDR3 protein: CASSVGGGRLQPQHF; CDR3 DNA: TGTGCCAGCAGCGTAGGTGGGGGGAGACTTCAGCCCCAGCATTTT
clone size: NA; V gene: TRBV6-5; D gene: TRBD1; J gene: TRBJ1-3; CDR3 protein: CASRTGIRANTIYF; CDR3 DNA: TGTGCCAGCAGGACAGGGATTAGGGCGAACACCATATATTTT
clone size: NA; V gene: TRBV25-1; D gene: TRBD1; J gene: TRBJ1-2; CDR3 protein: CASSGLTGGYGYTF; CDR3 DNA: TGTGCCAGCAGTGGACTGACAGGGGGCTATGGCTACACCTTC
clone size: few; V gene: TRBV7-8; D gene: TRBD1; J gene: TRBJ2-5; CDR3 protein: CASSRDRHQETQYF; CDR3 DNA: TGTGCCAGCAGCCGGGACAGGCACCAAGAGACCCAGTACTTC
clone size: few; V gene: TRBV29-1; D gene: TRBD2; J gene: TRBJ2-2; CDR3 protein: CSVPAGGSTGELFF; CDR3 DNA: TGCAGCGTCCCGGCGGGGGGTAGCACCGGGGAGCTGTTTTTT
clone size: NA; V gene: TRBV18; D gene: NA; J gene: TRBJ2-7; CDR3 protein: CASSPRQGGGEQYF; CDR3 DNA: TGTGCCAGCTCACCACGACAGGGAGGAGGGGAGCAGTACTTC
clone size: few; V gene: TRBV10-1; D gene: NA; J gene: TRBJ1-5; CDR3 protein: CASSESGLPQHF; CDR3 DNA: TGCGCCAGCAGTGAGAGTGGCTTGCCCCAGCATTTT
clone size: NA; V gene: TRBV2; D gene: NA; J gene: TRBJ2-1; CDR3 protein: CASSEEADYNEQFF; CDR3 DNA: TGTGCCAGCAGTGAAGAAGCCGATTACAATGAGCAGTTCTTC
clone size: NA; V gene: TRBV4-1; D gene: TRBD1; J gene: TRBJ1-1; CDR3 protein: CASSQDPQGGEAFF; CDR3 DNA: TGCGCCAGCAGCCAAGACCCACAGGGGGGTGAAGCTTTCTTT
clone size: few; V gene: TRBV5-1; D gene: TRBD1; J gene: TRBJ1-2; CDR3 protein: CASSHGQGGDGYTF; CDR3 DNA: TGCGCCAGCAGCCACGGACAGGGTGGCGATGGCTACACCTTC
clone size: NA; V gene: TRBV4-2; D gene: NA; J gene: TRBJ2-3; CDR3 protein: CASTIGQGRTDTQYF; CDR3 DNA: TGTGCCAGCACCATTGGGCAGGGGCGGACAGATACGCAGTATTTT
clone size: NA; V gene: TRBV6-5; D gene: NA; J gene: TRBJ1-1; CDR3 protein: CASSYSVESTEAFF; CDR3 DNA: TGTGCCAGCAGTTACTCGGTCGAGAGCACTGAAGCTTTCTTT
clone size: NA; V gene: TRBV5-6; D gene: NA; J gene: TRBJ1-6; CDR3 protein: CASSSDGRGSPLHF; CDR3 DNA: TGTGCCAGCAGTTCAGACGGGAGGGGTTCACCCCTCCACTTT
clone size: NA; V gene: TRBV4-3; D gene: NA; J gene: TRBJ1-4; CDR3 protein: CASSQGVWSGEKLFF; CDR3 DNA: TGCGCCAGCAGCCAAGGAGTTTGGTCCGGTGAAAAACTGTTTTTT
clone size: NA; V gene: TRBV6-5; D gene: NA; J gene: TRBJ1-6; CDR3 protein: CASRQPPSGSPLHF; CDR3 DNA: TGTGCCAGCAGACAACCGCCATCTGGTTCACCCCTCCACTTT
clone size: few; V gene: TRBV29-1; D gene: NA; J gene: TRBJ2-5; CDR3 protein: CSVALRRVQETQYF; CDR3 DNA: TGCAGCGTTGCATTACGGCGGGTCCAAGAGACCCAGTACTTC
clone size: NA; V gene: TRBV27; D gene: TRBD1; J gene: TRBJ2-7; CDR3 protein: CASSGVGTGSYEQYF; CDR3 DNA: TGTGCCAGCAGTGGGGTCGGGACAGGCTCCTACGAGCAGTACTTC
clone size: NA; V gene: TRBV7-2; D gene: NA; J gene: TRBJ2-7; CDR3 protein: CASSLEAVTVGYEQYF; CDR3 DNA: TGTGCCAGCAGCTTAGAGGCGGTGACGGTCGGCTACGAGCAGTACTTC
clone size: few; V gene: TRBV6-7; D gene: NA; J gene: TRBJ1-4; CDR3 protein: CAPLGSPTTNEKLFF; CDR3 DNA: TGTGCCCCCCTGGGCAGCCCCACAACTAATGAAAAACTGTTTTTT
clone size: few; V gene: TRBV9; D gene: TRBD2; J gene: TRBJ2-5; CDR3 protein: CASSHNLAGNQETQYF; CDR3 DNA: TGTGCCAGCAGCCATAACTTAGCGGGGAACCAAGAGACCCAGTACTTC
clone size: NA; V gene: TRBV5-1; D gene: TRBD2; J gene: TRBJ2-1; CDR3 protein: CASSYSGRADNEQFF; CDR3 DNA: TGCGCCAGCAGCTATAGCGGGAGGGCCGACAATGAGCAGTTCTTC
clone size: NA; V gene: TRBV10-2; D gene: NA; J gene: TRBJ1-2; CDR3 protein: CASNPWEGGTYGYTF; CDR3 DNA: TGCGCCAGCAACCCCTGGGAGGGAGGGACCTATGGCTACACCTTC
clone size: NA; V gene: TRBV2; D gene: TRBD1; J gene: TRBJ1-1; CDR3 protein: CASTRDRNTEAFF; CDR3 DNA: TGTGCCAGCACGAGGGACAGGAACACTGAAGCTTTCTTT
clone size: NA; V gene: TRBV30; D gene: NA; J gene: TRBJ2-5; CDR3 protein: CAWSVKVPRESTEQYF; CDR3 DNA: TGTGCCTGGAGTGTTAAGGTTCCCAGGGAAAGTACGGAGCAGTACTTC
clone size: few; V gene: TRBV11-3; D gene: NA; J gene: TRBJ2-1; CDR3 protein: CASSPTDSFYNEQFF; CDR3 DNA: TGTGCCAGCAGCCCGACGGACTCTTTCTACAATGAGCAGTTCTTC
clone size: NA; V gene: TRBV9; D gene: TRBD1; J gene: TRBJ1-3; CDR3 protein: CASSRQGKAGNTIYF; CDR3 DNA: TGTGCCAGCAGCCGACAGGGTAAGGCTGGAAACACCATATATTTT
clone size: NA; V gene: TRBV14; D gene: NA; J gene: TRBJ2-5; CDR3 protein: CASSQIGETQYF; CDR3 DNA: TGTGCCAGCAGCCAAATCGGAGAGACCCAGTACTTC
clone size: NA; V gene: TRBV10-3; D gene: NA; J gene: TRBJ2-7; CDR3 protein: CAISEQGYEQYF; CDR3 DNA: TGTGCCATCAGTGAACAGGGCTACGAGCAGTACTTC
clone size: NA; V gene: TRBV5-8; D gene: NA; J gene: TRBJ1-5; CDR3 protein: CASSLDQDQPQHF; CDR3 DNA: TGTGCCAGCAGCTTGGATCAGGATCAGCCCCAGCATTTT
clone size: NA; V gene: TRBV19; D gene: NA; J gene: TRBJ1-2; CDR3 protein: CASSITGIGYTF; CDR3 DNA: TGTGCCAGTAGTATCACGGGGATTGGCTACACCTTC
clone size: once; V gene: TRBV2; D gene: TRBD1; J gene: TRBJ2-1; CDR3 protein: CASIFRTGPYNEQFF; CDR3 DNA: TGTGCCAGCATTTTTAGGACAGGGCCCTACAATGAGCAGTTCTTC
clone size: few; V gene: TRBV20-1; D gene: NA; J gene: TRBJ2-1; CDR3 protein: CSASSGEQFF; CDR3 DNA: TGCAGTGCTAGTTCGGGTGAGCAGTTCTTC
clone size: few; V gene: TRBV27; D gene: TRBD1; J gene: TRBJ1-5; CDR3 protein: CASSSLNRGAQPQHF; CDR3 DNA: TGTGCCAGCAGTTCCCTTAACAGGGGCGCTCAGCCCCAGCATTTT
clone size: NA; V gene: TRBV9; D gene: NA; J gene: TRBJ2-2; CDR3 protein: CASSICSHGELFF; CDR3 DNA: TGTGCCAGCAGCATATGCAGTCACGGGGAGCTGTTTTTT